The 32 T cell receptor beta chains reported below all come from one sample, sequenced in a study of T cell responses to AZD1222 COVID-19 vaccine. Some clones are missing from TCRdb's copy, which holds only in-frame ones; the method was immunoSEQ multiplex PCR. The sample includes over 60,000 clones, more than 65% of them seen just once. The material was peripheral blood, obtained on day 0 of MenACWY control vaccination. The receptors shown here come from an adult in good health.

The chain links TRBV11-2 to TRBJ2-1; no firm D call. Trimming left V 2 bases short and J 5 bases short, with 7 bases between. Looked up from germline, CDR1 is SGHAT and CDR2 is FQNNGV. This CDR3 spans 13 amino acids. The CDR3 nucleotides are TGTGCCAGCAGCTTAAACCGCAACAATGAGCAGTTCTTC. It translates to CASSLNRNNEQFF.

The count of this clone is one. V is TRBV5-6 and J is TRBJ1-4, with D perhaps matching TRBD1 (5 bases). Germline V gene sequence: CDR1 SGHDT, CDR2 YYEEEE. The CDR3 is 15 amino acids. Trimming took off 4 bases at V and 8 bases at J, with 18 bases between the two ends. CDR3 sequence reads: CASSPGPTAGEKLFF. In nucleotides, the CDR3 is TGTGCCAGCAGCCCGGGACCAACGGCGGGGGAAAAACTGTTTTTT.

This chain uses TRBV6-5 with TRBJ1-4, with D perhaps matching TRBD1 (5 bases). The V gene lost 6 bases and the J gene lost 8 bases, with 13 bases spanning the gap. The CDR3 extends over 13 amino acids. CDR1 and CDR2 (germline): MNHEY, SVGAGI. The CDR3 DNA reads TGTGCCAGCAGCCAGGGCCCCGGGGAAAAACTGTTTTTT. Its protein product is CASSQGPGEKLFF.

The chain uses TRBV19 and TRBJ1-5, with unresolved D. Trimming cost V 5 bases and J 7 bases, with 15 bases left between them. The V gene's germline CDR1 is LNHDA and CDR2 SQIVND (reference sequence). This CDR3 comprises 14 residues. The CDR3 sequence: CASSLYPAGQPQHF. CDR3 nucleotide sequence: TGTGCCAGTAGTTTATACCCCGCGGGCCAGCCCCAGCATTTT.

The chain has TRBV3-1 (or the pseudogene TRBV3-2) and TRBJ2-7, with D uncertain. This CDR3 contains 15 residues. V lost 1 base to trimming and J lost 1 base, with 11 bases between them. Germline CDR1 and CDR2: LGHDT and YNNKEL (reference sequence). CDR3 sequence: CASSQGNGRSYEQYF. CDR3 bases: TGTGCCAGCAGCCAAGGTAACGGACGATCCTACGAGCAGTACTTC.

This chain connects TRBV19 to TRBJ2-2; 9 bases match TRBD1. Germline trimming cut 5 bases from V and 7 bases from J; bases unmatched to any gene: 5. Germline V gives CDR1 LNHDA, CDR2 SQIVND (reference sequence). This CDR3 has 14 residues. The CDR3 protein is CASSPGTGIGELFF. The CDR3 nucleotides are TGTGCCAGTAGTCCCGGGACAGGGATCGGGGAGCTGTTTTTT. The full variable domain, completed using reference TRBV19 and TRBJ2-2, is DGGITQSPKYLFRKEGQNVTLSCEQNLNHDAMYWYRQDPGQGLRLIYYSQIVNDFQKGDIAEGYSVSREKKESFPLTVTSAQKNPTAFYLCASSPGTGIGELFFGEGSRLTVL.

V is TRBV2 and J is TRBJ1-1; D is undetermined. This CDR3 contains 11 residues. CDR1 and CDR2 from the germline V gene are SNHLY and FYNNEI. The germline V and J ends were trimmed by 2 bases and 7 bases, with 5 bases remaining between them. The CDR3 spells CASSERDEAFF. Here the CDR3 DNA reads TGTGCCAGCAGTGAAAGGGATGAAGCTTTCTTT.

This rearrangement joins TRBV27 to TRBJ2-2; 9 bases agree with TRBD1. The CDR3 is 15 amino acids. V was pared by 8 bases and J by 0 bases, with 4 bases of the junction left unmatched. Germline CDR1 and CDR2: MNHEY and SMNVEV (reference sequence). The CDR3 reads CASVWDRANTGELFF. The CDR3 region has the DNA TGTGCCAGCGTTTGGGACAGGGCGAACACCGGGGAGCTGTTTTTT.

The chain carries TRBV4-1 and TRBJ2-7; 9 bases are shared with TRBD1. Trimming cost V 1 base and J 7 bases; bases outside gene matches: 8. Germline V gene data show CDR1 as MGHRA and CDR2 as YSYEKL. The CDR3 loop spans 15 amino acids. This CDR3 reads CASSQVLQGAGEQYF. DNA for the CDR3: TGCGCCAGCAGCCAAGTACTACAGGGGGCAGGGGAGCAGTACTTC.

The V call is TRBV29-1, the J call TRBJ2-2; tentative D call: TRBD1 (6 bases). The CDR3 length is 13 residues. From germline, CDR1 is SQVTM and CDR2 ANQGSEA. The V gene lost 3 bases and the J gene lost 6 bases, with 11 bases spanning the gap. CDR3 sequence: CSVDPQGSGELFF. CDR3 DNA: TGCAGCGTTGATCCACAGGGTTCCGGGGAGCTGTTTTTT.

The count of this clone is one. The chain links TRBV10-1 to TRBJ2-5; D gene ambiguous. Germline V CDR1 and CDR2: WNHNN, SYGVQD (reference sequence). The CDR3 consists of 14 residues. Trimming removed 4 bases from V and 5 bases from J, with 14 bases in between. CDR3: CASSGGGFGETQYF. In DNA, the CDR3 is TGCGCCAGCAGTGGGGGTGGTTTTGGGGAGACCCAGTACTTC.

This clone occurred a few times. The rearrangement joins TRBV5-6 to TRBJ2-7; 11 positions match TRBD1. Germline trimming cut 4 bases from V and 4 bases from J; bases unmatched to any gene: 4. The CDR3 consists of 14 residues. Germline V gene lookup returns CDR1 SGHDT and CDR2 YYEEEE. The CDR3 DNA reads TGTGCCAGCAGCACGGACAGGGGGCTGTACGAGCAGTACTTC. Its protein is CASSTDRGLYEQYF. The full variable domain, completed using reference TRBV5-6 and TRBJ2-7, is DAGVTQSPTHLIKTRGQQVTLRCSPKSGHDTVSWYQQALGQGPQFIFQYYEEEERQRGNFPDRFSGHQFPNYSSELNVNALLLGDSALYLCASSTDRGLYEQYFGPGTRLTVT.

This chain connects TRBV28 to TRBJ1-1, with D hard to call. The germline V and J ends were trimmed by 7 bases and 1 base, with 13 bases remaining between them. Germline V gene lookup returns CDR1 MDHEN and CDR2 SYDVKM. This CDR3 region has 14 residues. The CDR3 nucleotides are TGTGCCAGCAAACTCTACAGTGGGAACACTGAAGCTTTCTTT. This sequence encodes CASKLYSGNTEAFF.

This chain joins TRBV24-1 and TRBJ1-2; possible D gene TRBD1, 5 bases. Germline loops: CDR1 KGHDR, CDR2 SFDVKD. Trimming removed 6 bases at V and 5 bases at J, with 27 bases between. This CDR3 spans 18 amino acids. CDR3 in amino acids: CATSSPRDPSTGGYGYTF. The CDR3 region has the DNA TGTGCCACCAGTTCCCCTCGGGACCCATCCACCGGCGGTTATGGCTACACCTTC.

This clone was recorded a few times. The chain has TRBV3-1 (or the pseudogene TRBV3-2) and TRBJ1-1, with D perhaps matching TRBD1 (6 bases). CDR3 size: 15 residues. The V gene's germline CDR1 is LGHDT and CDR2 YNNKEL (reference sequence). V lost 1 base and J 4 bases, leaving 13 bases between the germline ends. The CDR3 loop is CASSQGAGGGTEAFF. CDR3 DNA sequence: TGTGCCAGCAGCCAAGGGGCCGGGGGCGGCACTGAAGCTTTCTTT.

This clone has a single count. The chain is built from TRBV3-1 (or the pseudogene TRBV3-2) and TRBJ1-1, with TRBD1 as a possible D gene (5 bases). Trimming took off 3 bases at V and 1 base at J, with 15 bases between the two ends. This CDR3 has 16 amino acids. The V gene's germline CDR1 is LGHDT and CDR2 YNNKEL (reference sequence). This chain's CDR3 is CASSQGPRAGNTEAFF. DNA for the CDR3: TGTGCCAGCAGCCAGGGGCCCCGGGCAGGGAACACTGAAGCTTTCTTT.

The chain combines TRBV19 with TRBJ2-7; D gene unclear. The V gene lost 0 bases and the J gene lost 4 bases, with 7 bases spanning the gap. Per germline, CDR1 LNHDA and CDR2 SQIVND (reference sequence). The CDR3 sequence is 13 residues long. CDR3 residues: CASSIDPRYEQYF. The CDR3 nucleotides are TGTGCCAGTAGTATAGACCCCAGGTACGAGCAGTACTTC.

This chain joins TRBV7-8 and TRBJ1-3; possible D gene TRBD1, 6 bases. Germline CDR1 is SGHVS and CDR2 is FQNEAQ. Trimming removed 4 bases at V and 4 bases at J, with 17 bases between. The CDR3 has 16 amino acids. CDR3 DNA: TGTGCCAGCAGCTGGGGTTCTCAGGGGATAGGAAACACCATATATTTT. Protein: CASSWGSQGIGNTIYF.

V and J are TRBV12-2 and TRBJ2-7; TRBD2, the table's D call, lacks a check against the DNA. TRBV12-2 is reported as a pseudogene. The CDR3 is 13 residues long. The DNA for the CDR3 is TGTGCAAGTCGCCACTCCCTGTCCTACGAGCAGTACTTC. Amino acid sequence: CASRHSLSYEQYF.

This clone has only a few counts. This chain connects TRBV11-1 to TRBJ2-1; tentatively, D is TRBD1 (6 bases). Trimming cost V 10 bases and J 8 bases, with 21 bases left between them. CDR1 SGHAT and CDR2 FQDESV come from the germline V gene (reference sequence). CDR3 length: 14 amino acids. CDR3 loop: CATEDRSKGDEQFF. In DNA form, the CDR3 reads TGTGCCACCGAGGACAGATCGAAGGGCGATGAGCAGTTCTTC.

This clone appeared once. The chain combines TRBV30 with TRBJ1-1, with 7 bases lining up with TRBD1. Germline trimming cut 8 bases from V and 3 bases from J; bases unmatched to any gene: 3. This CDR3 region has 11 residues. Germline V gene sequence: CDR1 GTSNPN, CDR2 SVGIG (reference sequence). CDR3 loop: CAARGYTEAFF. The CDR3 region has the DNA TGTGCCGCCAGGGGGTACACTGAAGCTTTCTTT.

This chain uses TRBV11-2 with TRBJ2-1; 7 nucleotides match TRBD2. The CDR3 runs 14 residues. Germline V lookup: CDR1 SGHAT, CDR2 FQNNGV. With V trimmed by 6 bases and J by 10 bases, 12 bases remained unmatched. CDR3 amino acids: CASSPGRGSTEQFF. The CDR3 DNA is TGTGCCAGCAGTCCGGGGAGGGGTTCGACCGAGCAGTTCTTC.

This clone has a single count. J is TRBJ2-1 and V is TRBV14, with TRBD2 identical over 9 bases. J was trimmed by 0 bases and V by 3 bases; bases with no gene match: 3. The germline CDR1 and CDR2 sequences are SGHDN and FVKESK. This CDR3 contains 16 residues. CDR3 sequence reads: CASSHLSGSSYNEQFF. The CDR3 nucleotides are TGTGCCAGCAGCCATCTTAGCGGGAGCTCCTACAATGAGCAGTTCTTC. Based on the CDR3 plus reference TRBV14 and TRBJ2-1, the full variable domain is EAGVTQFPSHSVIEKGQTVTLRCDPISGHDNLYWYRRVMGKEIKFLLHFVKESKQDESGMPNNRFLAERTGGTYSTLKVQPAELEDSGVYFCASSHLSGSSYNEQFFGPGTRLTVL.

The CDR3 loop is CASSQGEDGGNTIYF. For the CDR3, the DNA is TGTGCCAGCAGCCAAGGGGAAGACGGGGGAAACACCATATATTTT. The chain recombines TRBV3-1 (or the pseudogene TRBV3-2) with TRBJ1-3; D gene uncertain. Germline values: CDR1 LGHDT, CDR2 YNNKEL (reference sequence). The V end lost 1 base, the J end lost 4 bases, and 11 bases lay between the germline ends. The length of the CDR3 is 15 residues.

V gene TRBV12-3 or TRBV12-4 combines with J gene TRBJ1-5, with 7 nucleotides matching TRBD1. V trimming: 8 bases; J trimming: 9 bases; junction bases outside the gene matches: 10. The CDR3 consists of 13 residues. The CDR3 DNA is TGTGCCAGCGTCGGGGCAGGGGGGATGCCCCAGCATTTT. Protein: CASVGAGGMPQHF.

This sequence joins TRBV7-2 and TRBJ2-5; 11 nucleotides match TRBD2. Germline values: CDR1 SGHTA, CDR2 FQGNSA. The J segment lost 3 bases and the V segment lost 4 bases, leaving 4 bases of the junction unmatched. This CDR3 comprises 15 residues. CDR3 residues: CASSSATSGEETQYF. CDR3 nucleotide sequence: TGTGCCAGCAGCTCCGCGACTAGCGGGGAAGAGACCCAGTACTTC.

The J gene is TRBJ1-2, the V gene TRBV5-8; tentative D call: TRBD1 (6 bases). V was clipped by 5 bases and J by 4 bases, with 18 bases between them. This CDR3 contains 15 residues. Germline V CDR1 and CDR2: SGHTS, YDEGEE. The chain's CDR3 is CASSLTQGNVYGYTF. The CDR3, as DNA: TGTGCCAGCAGTCTCACACAGGGTAACGTCTATGGCTACACCTTC.

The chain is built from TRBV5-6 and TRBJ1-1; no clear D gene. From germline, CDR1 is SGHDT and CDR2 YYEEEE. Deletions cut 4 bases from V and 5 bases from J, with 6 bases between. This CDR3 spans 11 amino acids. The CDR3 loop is CASSQRTEAFF. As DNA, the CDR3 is TGTGCCAGCAGCCAAAGGACTGAAGCTTTCTTT.

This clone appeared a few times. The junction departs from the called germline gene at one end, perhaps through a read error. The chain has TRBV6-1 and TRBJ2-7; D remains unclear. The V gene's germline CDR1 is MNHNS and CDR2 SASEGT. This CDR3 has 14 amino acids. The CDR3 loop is CASREDLNSYEQYF. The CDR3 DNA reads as TGTGCCAGCAGGGAAGACCTAAACTCCTACGAGCAGTACTTC.

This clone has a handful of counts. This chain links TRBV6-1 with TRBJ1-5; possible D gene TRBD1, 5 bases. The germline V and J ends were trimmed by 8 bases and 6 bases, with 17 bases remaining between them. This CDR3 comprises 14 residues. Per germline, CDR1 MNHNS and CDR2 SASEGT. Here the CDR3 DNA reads TGTGCCAGCTCCTTCGGGGCTGAGAGTCAGCCCCAGCATTTT. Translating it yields CASSFGAESQPQHF.

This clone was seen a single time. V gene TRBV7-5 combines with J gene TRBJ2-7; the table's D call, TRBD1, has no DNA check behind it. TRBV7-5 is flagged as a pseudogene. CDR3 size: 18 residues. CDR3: CARSPAPPRRAQVHEQYF. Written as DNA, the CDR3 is TGTGCCAGAAGCCCCGCCCCTCCCCGCAGGGCCCAGGTCCACGAGCAGTACTTC.

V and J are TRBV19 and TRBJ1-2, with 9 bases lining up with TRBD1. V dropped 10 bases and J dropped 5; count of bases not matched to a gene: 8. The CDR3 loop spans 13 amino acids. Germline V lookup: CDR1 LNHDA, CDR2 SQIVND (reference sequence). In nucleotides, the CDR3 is TGTGCCACCAGGGACAGGGCGGGGTATGGCTACACCTTC. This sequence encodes CATRDRAGYGYTF.